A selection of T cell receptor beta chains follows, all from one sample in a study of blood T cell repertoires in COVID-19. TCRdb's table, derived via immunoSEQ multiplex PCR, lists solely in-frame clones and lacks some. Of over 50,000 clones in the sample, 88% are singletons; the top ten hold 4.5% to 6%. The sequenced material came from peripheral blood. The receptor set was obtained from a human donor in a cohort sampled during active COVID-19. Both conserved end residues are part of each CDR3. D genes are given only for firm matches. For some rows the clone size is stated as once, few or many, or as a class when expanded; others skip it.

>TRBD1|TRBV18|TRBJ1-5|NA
TGTGCCAGCTCACCTGGGACAGGGAATCAGCCCCAGCATTTT
CASSPGTGNQPQHF
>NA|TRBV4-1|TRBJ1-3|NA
TGCGCCAGCAGCCTCTCGCGGGGCTTTACGTCTGGAAACACCATATATTTT
CASSLSRGFTSGNTIYF
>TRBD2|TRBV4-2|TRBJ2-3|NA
TGTGCCAGCAGCCAAGGGGAGGGTCGTTGGTGGTATTTT
CASSQGEGRWWYF
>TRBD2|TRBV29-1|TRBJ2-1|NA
TGCAGCGGGGAAGGTAGGACTAGCGGGAGCGATGAGCAGTTCTTC
CSGEGRTSGSDEQFF
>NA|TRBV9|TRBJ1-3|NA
TGTGCCAGCAGCGTAGGCCCCAGGGAGGGATCGGGAAACACCATATATTTT
CASSVGPREGSGNTIYF
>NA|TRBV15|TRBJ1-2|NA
TGTGCCACCAGCAGAGAGTGGGCCTCCGGGGACTATGGCTACACCTTC
CATSREWASGDYGYTF
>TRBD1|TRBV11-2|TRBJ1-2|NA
TGTGCCAGCAGCCATCTTGGTTCGGGACAGGGGGTTTATGGCTACACCTTC
CASSHLGSGQGVYGYTF
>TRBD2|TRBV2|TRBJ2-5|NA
TGTGCCAGCAGTGAGGGACTAGCGGGGGGACAAGAGACCCAGTACTTC
CASSEGLAGGQETQYF
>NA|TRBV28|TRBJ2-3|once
TGTGCCAGCATCCCAGGTGGCCGAGATACGCAGTATTTT
CASIPGGRDTQYF
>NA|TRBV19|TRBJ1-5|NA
TGTGCCAGTAGTATAGAAGGGGGACGGCCCCAGCATTTT
CASSIEGGRPQHF
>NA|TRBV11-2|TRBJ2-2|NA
TGTGCCAGCAGTTTCCCGGGACAAGCGAACACCGGGGAGCTGTTTTTT
CASSFPGQANTGELFF
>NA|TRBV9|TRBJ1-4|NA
TGTGCCAGCAGCGTACGGGGGACGGGGGAAAAACTGTTTTTT
CASSVRGTGEKLFF
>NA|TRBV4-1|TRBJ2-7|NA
TGCGCCAGCAGCCAAGGGCAAGGGGGCTCCTACGAGCAGTACTTC
CASSQGQGGSYEQYF
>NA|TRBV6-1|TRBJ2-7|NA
TGTGCCAGCAGGGAAGGGACGGAGGAGTACGAGCAGTACTTC
CASREGTEEYEQYF
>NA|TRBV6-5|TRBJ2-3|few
TGTGCCAGCCTACCACAGGGTCGGGCAGATACGCAGTATTTT
CASLPQGRADTQYF
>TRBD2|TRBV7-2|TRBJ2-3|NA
TGTGCCAGCAGCTTATACGGGGGGAGCACAGATACGCAGTATTTT
CASSLYGGSTDTQYF
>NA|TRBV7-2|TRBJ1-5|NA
TGTGCCAGCAGTGGGCATAGCAATCAGCCCCAGCATTTT
CASSGHSNQPQHF
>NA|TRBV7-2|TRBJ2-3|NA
TGTGCCAGCAGCTTAGCAGCGGGAGATACGCAGTATTTT
CASSLAAGDTQYF
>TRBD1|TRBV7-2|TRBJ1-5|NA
TGTGCCAGCAGCCGGACAGGCGAAGCTAAGCCCCAGCATTTT
CASSRTGEAKPQHF
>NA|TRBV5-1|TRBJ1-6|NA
TGCGCCAGCAGCTTGTCTCCGGGAGCGGATTCACCCCTCCACTTT
CASSLSPGADSPLHF
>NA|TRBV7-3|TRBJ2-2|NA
TGTGCCAGCAGCCGTACCGGGGGGCCCCCGAACACCGGGGAGCTGTTTTTT
CASSRTGGPPNTGELFF
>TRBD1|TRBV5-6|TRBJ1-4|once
TGTGCCAGCAGCTTGCCCGGGACAGGGAACGAAAAACTGTTTTTT
CASSLPGTGNEKLFF
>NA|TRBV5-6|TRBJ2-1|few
TGTGCCAGCAGCCTCACATGGGGGGGGGCTTACAATGAGCAGTTCTTC
CASSLTWGGAYNEQFF
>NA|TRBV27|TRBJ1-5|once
TGTGCCAGCAGTTTTCCACCCCAGCATTTT
CASSFPPQHF
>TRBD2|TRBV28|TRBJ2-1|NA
TGTGCCAGCAGCCGAATGGGAGCGGGAGAGCAGTTCTTC
CASSRMGAGEQFF
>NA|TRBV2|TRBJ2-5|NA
TGTGCCAGCAGTGATTCGGTAGGCGCGGCTGAGACCCAGTACTTC
CASSDSVGAAETQYF
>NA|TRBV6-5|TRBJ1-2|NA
TGTGCCAGCAACGGGGGGGGAGGCTACACCTTC
CASNGGGGYTF
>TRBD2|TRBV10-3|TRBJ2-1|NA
TGTGCCATCAGTAGTAGCGGGGGAATTAGGAATGAGCAGTTCTTC
CAISSSGGIRNEQFF
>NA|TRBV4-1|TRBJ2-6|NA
TGCGCCAGCAGCCAACAGAGGAGGCACGTCCTGACTTTC
CASSQQRRHVLTF
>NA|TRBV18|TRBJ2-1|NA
TGTGCCAGCTCACCACTCGGCAATGAGCAGTTCTTC
CASSPLGNEQFF
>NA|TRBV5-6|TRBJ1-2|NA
TGTGCTACATTCAAACGGGGGGCAACCACAGCTGGCTACACCTTC
CATFKRGATTAGYTF
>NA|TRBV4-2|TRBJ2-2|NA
TGTGCCAGCAGAATGAGTAGCGGAACCGGGGAGCTGTTTTTT
CASRMSSGTGELFF
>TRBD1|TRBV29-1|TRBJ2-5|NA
TGCAGCGTTGGGACAGGGTGGGAGACCCAGTACTTC
CSVGTGWETQYF
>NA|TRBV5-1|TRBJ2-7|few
TGCGCCAGCAGCTTGACCGTCAGCTCCTACGAGCAGTACTTC
CASSLTVSSYEQYF
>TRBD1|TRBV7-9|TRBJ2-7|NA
TGTGCCAGCAGCTTAGAGGGACAGGGAATTTACGAGCAGTACTTC
CASSLEGQGIYEQYF
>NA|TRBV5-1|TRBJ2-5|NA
TGCGCCAGCAGTGGAGGGACCGGAGAGACCCAGTACTTC
CASSGGTGETQYF
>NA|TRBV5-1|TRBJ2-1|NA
TGCGCCAGCAGCTTGGCACGGCCAGGCTCCTACAATGAGCAGTTCTTC
CASSLARPGSYNEQFF
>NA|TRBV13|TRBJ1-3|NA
TGTGCCAGCACCCTTCGGGGTATTGGAGGAAACACCATATATTTT
CASTLRGIGGNTIYF
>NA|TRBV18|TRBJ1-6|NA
TGTGCCAGCTCACCGGGGGGTCCCAATAATTCACCCCTCCACTTT
CASSPGGPNNSPLHF
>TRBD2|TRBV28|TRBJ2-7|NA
TGTGCCACCCGCCTCAGCGGGAGGGCCCGGGAGCAGTACTTC
CATRLSGRAREQYF
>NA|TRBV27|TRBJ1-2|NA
TGTGCCAGCAGTTCAAACAAGGGGTTCGACTACACCTTC
CASSSNKGFDYTF
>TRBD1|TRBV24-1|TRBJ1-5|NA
TGTGCCACCAGCGGAATACAGGGGCCTCGTGGGGGCAATCAGCCCCAGCATTTT
CATSGIQGPRGGNQPQHF
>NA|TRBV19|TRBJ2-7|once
TGTGCCAGTAGTATCGGTAGCTCCTACGAGCAGTACTTC
CASSIGSSYEQYF
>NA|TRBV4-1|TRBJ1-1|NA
TGCGCCAGCAGCCAGTTCATGAACACTGAAGCTTTCTTT
CASSQFMNTEAFF
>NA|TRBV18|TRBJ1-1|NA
TGTGCCAGCTCACCCCGAGGGCGCAACGCTTTCTTT
CASSPRGRNAFF
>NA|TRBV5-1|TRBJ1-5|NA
TGCGCCAGCAGCTTATTCTACAATCAGCCCCAGCATTTT
CASSLFYNQPQHF
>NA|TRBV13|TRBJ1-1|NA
TGTGCCAGCAGCTCGTCGGACAGAATGAACACTGAAGCTTTCTTT
CASSSSDRMNTEAFF
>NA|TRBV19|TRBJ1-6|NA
TGTGCCAGCTCGGCGAGACTTCTTAATTCACCCCTCCACTTT
CASSARLLNSPLHF
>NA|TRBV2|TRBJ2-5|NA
TGTGCCAGCAGGGGTAAACGGGACAACCAAGAGACCCAGTACTTC
CASRGKRDNQETQYF
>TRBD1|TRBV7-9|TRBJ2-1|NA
TGTGCCAGCAGCTCCCCGGGACAGGGTGTATACAATGAGCAGTTCTTC
CASSSPGQGVYNEQFF
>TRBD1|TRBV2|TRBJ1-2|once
TGTGCCAGCAGTCAGGACAGGGTTACAGGCTACACCTTC
CASSQDRVTGYTF
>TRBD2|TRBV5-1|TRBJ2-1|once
TGCGCCAGCAGCGCATACCCTAGCGGGGGCTACAATGAGCAGTTCTTC
CASSAYPSGGYNEQFF
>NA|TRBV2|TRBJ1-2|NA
TGTGCCAGCAGGGATGGGGGGGACTTCTATGATGGCTACACCTTC
CASRDGGDFYDGYTF
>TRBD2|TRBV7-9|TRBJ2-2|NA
TGTGCCAGCAGCTTAGGGCTAGCGGGGGCGAACACCGGGGAGCTGTTTTTT
CASSLGLAGANTGELFF